The entry that follows covers one TCR beta chain sequence. This record belongs to a study of blood T cell repertoires in COVID-19. Study context: The United States, Italy and Spain supplied acute and convalescent COVID-19 samples. From T cells, B-cell-depleted T cells, or PBMCs came the material, which was cDNA or gDNA.

V lost 0 bases and J 2 bases, leaving 12 bases between the germline ends. There are 16 residues in the CDR3. The germline V gene has CDR1 MGHDK and CDR2 SYGVNS. Original handling: Amplification with reference gene primers provided the estimates of nucleated cell counts. Assay: immunoSEQ multiplex PCR; the TCRdb copy retains only in-frame clones and omits some. The DNA was the basis for D and trimming; V, J and clone size are from that table. The repertoire holds 250,000 to 300,000 clones, with 75% to 90% as singletons. The chain combines TRBV25-1 with TRBJ2-3, with a possible D match to TRBD2 (6 bases). The TCR sequence derives from a woman aged 55-70 years with acute or convalescent COVID-19. Sequencing was performed on peripheral blood. CDR3 sequence (DNA): TGTGCCAGCAGTGAATATTCAACGGGAGTCACAGATACGCAGTATTTT. It encodes CASSEYSTGVTDTQYF.